The clone carrying this T cell receptor (beta chain) was seen more than once but under ten times. Its target is not known. The data are from a study of cytomegalovirus exposure and HLA in healthy donors. The study ran its PCR with 60 Vbeta and 13 Jbeta primers. Profiling relied on immunoSEQ multiplex PCR, and the TCRdb table lists in-frame clones only, not all of them. The data show 95,000 to 150,000 clones, with 70% to 85% seen just once and roughly 13% held by the top ten. The CDR3 loop spans 15 amino acids. Germline assignment: CDR1 MGHDK and CDR2 SYGVNS. With 1 base removed from V and 2 bases from J, the gap between germline ends came to 10 bases. The study's findings and limits: Among TCR sequences, most were rare, though some public TCRs appeared in many donors. Available immune exposure information was restricted to CMV serostatus only. A later analysis showed that HLA-associated TCR beta chains had undergone more clonal expansion than equally common others.

The chain recombines TRBV25-1 with TRBJ2-3, with TRBD2 as a possible D gene (6 bases). The sequence came from a woman between 35 and 50 years old in good health and CMV-seropositive. The material sequenced was PBMCs. The CDR3 nucleotides are TGTGCCAGCAGTGAATTTGGGGGGAACACAGATACGCAGTATTTT. Its translation is CASSEFGGNTDTQYF.